This is a list of T cell receptor beta chains from one sample in a study of blood T cell repertoires in COVID-19. TCRdb keeps only in-frame clones here, not all; method: immunoSEQ multiplex PCR. The table has around 93,000 clones, over 70% seen once. The sequenced material came from peripheral blood. The source is a man aged 55 to 69 with acute or convalescent COVID-19. The CDR3 runs from the conserved cysteine through the conserved F or W. The D gene is left open where the match is weak. Clone size is not always given. Where it is, it says once, few, many or a class for expanded clones.

>TRBJ2-1|-|TRBD1|TRBV19|16
CASTPDRVGPYNEQFF
TGTGCCAGTACCCCGGACAGGGTGGGTCCCTACAATGAGCAGTTCTTC
>TRBJ1-2|-|TRBD1|TRBV30|12
CAWSAGGGGYTF
TGTGCCTGGAGCGCAGGGGGCGGAGGCTACACCTTC
>TRBJ2-6|-|-|TRBV25-1|14
CASNEGGGANVLTF
TGTGCCAGCAACGAGGGCGGCGGGGCCAACGTCCTGACTTTC
>TRBJ1-3|-|TRBD1|TRBV5-1|16
CASSLAPGGSGNTIYF
TGCGCCAGCAGCTTGGCCCCAGGGGGCTCGGGAAACACCATATATTTT
>TRBJ2-4|few|TRBD2|TRBV19|16
CACSGRGSGAKNIQYF
TGTGCCTGTAGCGGGAGAGGGTCAGGAGCCAAAAACATTCAGTACTTC
>TRBJ1-1|-|TRBD1|TRBV5-4|14
CASSFEDRATEAFF
TGTGCCAGCAGCTTCGAGGACAGGGCTACTGAAGCTTTCTTT
>TRBJ1-6|-|-|TRBV12-2|14
CASRLGSINSPLHF
TGTGCAAGTCGCTTGGGGAGTATTAATTCACCCCTCCACTTT
>TRBJ1-1|-|TRBD1|TRBV25-1|16
CASSPPRGALNTEAFF
TGTGCCAGCAGCCCTCCCAGGGGGGCCTTGAACACTGAAGCTTTCTTT
>TRBJ2-3|-|TRBD2|TRBV10-3|15
CAISDSTSGTDTQYF
TGTGCCATCAGTGACTCGACTAGCGGTACAGATACGCAGTATTTT
>TRBJ2-1|-|-|TRBV3-1/TRBV3-2|11
CASSQGQEQFF
TGTGCCAGCAGCCAAGGACAGGAGCAGTTCTTC
>TRBJ1-1|-|TRBD1|TRBV11-3|14
CASSPRQGWTEAFF
TGTGCCAGCAGCCCTAGACAGGGGTGGACTGAAGCTTTCTTT
>TRBJ2-5|-|TRBD1|TRBV27|14
CASSLRGQGQTQYF
TGTGCCAGCAGTCTACGAGGACAGGGGCAGACCCAGTACTTC
>TRBJ2-3|-|-|TRBV9|13
CASSADTQDTQYF
TGTGCCAGCAGCGCAGACACCCAGGATACGCAGTATTTT
>TRBJ1-4|-|-|TRBV18|16
CASSDSVPATNEKLFF
TGTGCCAGCTCAGACAGCGTACCTGCAACTAATGAAAAACTGTTTTTT
>TRBJ1-6|-|TRBD1|TRBV5-1|15
CASSLRTGLNSPLHF
TGCGCCAGCAGCTTGCGGACAGGCCTTAATTCACCCCTCCACTTT
>TRBJ1-6|once|-|TRBV12-3/TRBV12-4|12
CASSLRGSPLHF
TGTGCCAGCAGTTTGCGGGGTTCACCCCTCCACTTT
>TRBJ2-3|-|-|TRBV19|13
CASTGGTTDTQYF
TGTGCCAGTACTGGGGGGACCACAGATACGCAGTATTTT
>TRBJ2-3|-|-|TRBV6-2/TRBV6-3|12
CASSPALDTQYF
TGTGCCAGCAGCCCGGCCCTGGATACGCAGTATTTT
>TRBJ2-3|few|-|TRBV2|14
CAGFPGRLTDTQYF
TGTGCCGGTTTCCCGGGGAGGCTTACAGATACGCAGTATTTT
>TRBJ1-5|-|-|TRBV3-1/TRBV3-2|12
CASSQGGQPQHF
TGTGCCAGCAGCCAAGGAGGCCAGCCCCAGCATTTT
>TRBJ1-2|-|-|TRBV29-1|12
CSVGREDYGYTF
TGCAGCGTTGGGAGGGAGGACTATGGCTACACCTTC
>TRBJ1-5|-|-|TRBV11-2|14
CASAPAGSRQPQHF
TGTGCCAGCGCTCCCGCGGGGAGCAGACAGCCCCAGCATTTT